These T cell receptor beta chains were read from a single sample in a study of cytomegalovirus exposure and HLA in healthy donors. Some clones are missing from TCRdb's copy, which holds only in-frame ones; the method was immunoSEQ multiplex PCR. The sample includes approximately 150,000 clones, approximately 9% of them seen just once. Sequencing was carried out using PBMCs. The source of these receptors is a male donor in good health and CMV-seronegative. Both conserved end residues are part of each CDR3. Fields, in order: D gene, V gene, J gene, clone size, CDR3 DNA, CDR3 protein. A D gene is named only where the DNA matches it firmly. Size tells how often a clone was seen (once, few, many) or the class of an expanded clone, and some rows leave it out.

TRBD1	TRBV27	TRBJ1-1	few	TGTGCCAGCAGTTGGGGGACAGGGAACACTGAAGCTTTCTTT	CASSWGTGNTEAFF
.	TRBV10-3	TRBJ2-5	few	TGTGCCATCAGTGAGTCTAGGACAGAGGGAGAGACCCAGTACTTC	CAISESRTEGETQYF
.	TRBV28	TRBJ1-5	few	TGTGCCAGCAGTTTAATCGGCCGGGAGGCCCTTACACAGCCCCAGCATTTT	CASSLIGREALTQPQHF
TRBD1	TRBV5-4	TRBJ1-3	few	TGTGCCAGCACCCCGGGACAGTGGGGCTCTGGAAACACCATATATTTT	CASTPGQWGSGNTIYF
.	TRBV29-1	TRBJ2-1	few	TGCAGCGTTGAAAGCAGGGTCGATGAGCAGTTCTTC	CSVESRVDEQFF
.	TRBV6-7	TRBJ1-6	.	TGTGCCAGCAGTTACACAGGGAATTCACCCCTCCACTTT	CASSYTGNSPLHF
.	TRBV28	TRBJ1-1	few	TGTGCCAGCAGTTTTGGAGGCACCCGAAACACTGAAGCTTTCTTT	CASSFGGTRNTEAFF
.	TRBV27	TRBJ2-1	.	TGTGCCAGCAGTACGTCAAGGGTGGAGGGCAATGAGCAGTTCTTC	CASSTSRVEGNEQFF
TRBD2	TRBV10-2	TRBJ2-7	.	TGCGCCAGCGGGGAACTAGGGACTAGTCGCGAGCAGTACTTC	CASGELGTSREQYF
TRBD1	TRBV13	TRBJ2-3	few	TGTGCCAGCAGCCGGGACAGGGGACCCACAGATACGCAGTATTTT	CASSRDRGPTDTQYF
.	TRBV4-1	TRBJ2-2	.	TGCGCCAGCAGCCAAGGCGAGAACACCGGGGAGCTGTTTTTT	CASSQGENTGELFF
TRBD2	TRBV6-6	TRBJ2-1	.	TGTGCCAGCAGAAAAGCGGGAGGGAGAGGCAATGAGCAGTTCTTC	CASRKAGGRGNEQFF
.	TRBV5-1	TRBJ1-1	.	TGCGCCAGCTCCCCGGGGGGTAGGACTGAAGCTTTCTTT	CASSPGGRTEAFF
.	TRBV11-3	TRBJ2-2	.	TGTGCCAGCAGCCGGGGAACCGGGGAGCTGTTTTTT	CASSRGTGELFF
.	TRBV4-2	TRBJ1-4	few	TGTGCCAGCAGCCAAGAGGGAGGGGTGTCTAATGAAAAACTGTTTTTT	CASSQEGGVSNEKLFF
.	TRBV5-6	TRBJ2-3	.	TGTGCCAGCAGCTCCTTAGTTGAATTCACAGATACGCAGTATTTT	CASSSLVEFTDTQYF
.	TRBV6-4	TRBJ2-2	few	TGTGCCAGCAGTGCAGGGATCGAAGCCGGGGAGCTGTTTTTT	CASSAGIEAGELFF
TRBD2	TRBV10-3	TRBJ2-3	few	TGTGCCATCAGATTTGGGACTAGCGGGGGGGCGGGAGATACGCAGTATTTT	CAIRFGTSGGAGDTQYF
.	TRBV7-7	TRBJ2-2	.	TGTGCCAGCAGCTCATCAGGAAACACCGGGGAGCTGTTTTTT	CASSSSGNTGELFF
.	TRBV5-1	TRBJ1-3	few	TGCGCCAGCAGCCTGGGGACAAGCAAGTCTGGAAACACCATATATTTT	CASSLGTSKSGNTIYF
TRBD1	TRBV11-3	TRBJ2-1	few	TGTGCCAGCAGCCTCCGGGACAGGGGTTCCTACAATGAGCAGTTCTTC	CASSLRDRGSYNEQFF
TRBD1	TRBV6-5	TRBJ1-1	.	TGTGCCAGCAATATACCGGGACAGCCAAACACTGAAGCTTTCTTT	CASNIPGQPNTEAFF
.	TRBV5-1	TRBJ1-2	few	TGCGCCAGCAGCTTGGGGTGGGGCAGTAACTATGGCTACACCTTC	CASSLGWGSNYGYTF
TRBD1	TRBV28	TRBJ1-4	.	TGTGCCAGCAGTTTGCGCCGGGACAGGAATGAAAAACTGTTTTTT	CASSLRRDRNEKLFF
TRBD2	TRBV6-5	TRBJ2-3	few	TGTGCCAGCAGATTGGGACTAGCGGGAGGAGATACGCAGTATTTT	CASRLGLAGGDTQYF
.	TRBV5-6	TRBJ1-1	.	TGTGCCAGCAGTAGGGAGTGGGGGGTTTACACTGAAGCTTTCTTT	CASSREWGVYTEAFF
.	TRBV19	TRBJ2-2	few	TGTGCCAGTGAGGACACCGGGGAGCTGTTTTTT	CASEDTGELFF
.	TRBV28	TRBJ1-1	.	TGTGCCAGCAGTTTCGGGGAGTCTTTCTTT	CASSFGESFF
TRBD1	TRBV10-3	TRBJ1-1	few	TGTGCCATCAGGGAGGACAGGGTCACTGAAGCTTTCTTT	CAIREDRVTEAFF
TRBD1	TRBV4-3	TRBJ1-4	.	TGCGCCAGCAGCCAAGATCCCAACAGGGGATCTGGAGAAAAACTGTTTTTT	CASSQDPNRGSGEKLFF
.	TRBV28	TRBJ2-1	.	TGTGCCAGCAGGGGTCTGGCGGCTAGGAGGGATGAGCAGTTCTTC	CASRGLAARRDEQFF
TRBD1	TRBV7-2	TRBJ2-4	few	TGTGCCAGCAGCTTAGTGGGGTTGGGACAGGGGGGCATTCAGTACTTC	CASSLVGLGQGGIQYF
.	TRBV7-2	TRBJ1-1	.	TGTGCCAGCAGCACCCGACCTCAGGGGAACACTGAAGCTTTCTTT	CASSTRPQGNTEAFF
.	TRBV7-2	TRBJ1-2	few	TGTGCCAGCAGCCCACAGTCGAACTATGGCTACACCTTC	CASSPQSNYGYTF
.	TRBV7-2	TRBJ1-4	.	TGTGCCAGCAGCCGAACTGCAACTAATGAAAAACTGTTTTTT	CASSRTATNEKLFF
.	TRBV6-4	TRBJ2-1	.	TGTGCCAGCAGCCCCGATAGTGCGGGGCTATACAATGAGCAGTTCTTC	CASSPDSAGLYNEQFF
.	TRBV27	TRBJ2-5	.	TGTGCCAGCAGTTTATCAAGTCGCAGGGCAGAGACCCAGTACTTC	CASSLSSRRAETQYF
.	TRBV7-6	TRBJ1-1	.	TGTGCCAGCAGCTTCACAGACACTGAAGCTTTCTTT	CASSFTDTEAFF
.	TRBV25-1	TRBJ1-6	few	TGTGCCAGCAGCGCCGCCGGAAGGGGGTCCTATAATTCACCCCTCCACTTT	CASSAAGRGSYNSPLHF
.	TRBV28	TRBJ1-6	.	TGTGCCAGCAGTTTATTGGCAGGGGAATCACCCCTCCACTTT	CASSLLAGESPLHF
TRBD1	TRBV4-3	TRBJ2-7	few	TGCGCCAGCAGCCAAGATTCGCGGACAGGGGGTGTCTACGAGCAGTACTTC	CASSQDSRTGGVYEQYF
TRBD2	TRBV11-2	TRBJ2-7	few	TGTGCCAGCAGCTTAAAGGGACTAGCGGGGACAGACGAGCAGTACTTC	CASSLKGLAGTDEQYF
.	TRBV30	TRBJ1-1	.	TGTGCCTGGAGTGTATACCTGCGGGGCGCCGAAGCTTTCTTT	CAWSVYLRGAEAFF
.	TRBV5-4	TRBJ2-5	.	TGTGCCAGCAGCTTCGGGGGCCAAGAGACCCAGTACTTC	CASSFGGQETQYF
TRBD2	TRBV7-8	TRBJ2-7	.	TGTGCCAGCAGCCCCAGAGCGGGAAGATACGAGCAGTACTTC	CASSPRAGRYEQYF
TRBD2	TRBV19	TRBJ2-1	.	TGTGCCAGTAAAGAGCGAGCGGGAGGGGCCAGAGGCAATGAGCAGTTCTTC	CASKERAGGARGNEQFF
TRBD1	TRBV18	TRBJ2-7	few	TGTGCCAGCTCCCCCAGAGGGGGAGACAGGGTACACGAGCAGTACTTC	CASSPRGGDRVHEQYF
.	TRBV7-8	TRBJ1-4	few	TGTGCCAGCAGCCAACCAGATGCAACTAATGAAAAACTGTTTTTT	CASSQPDATNEKLFF
.	TRBV18	TRBJ1-3	few	TGTGCCAGCTCACCAAGGGCGGGGAAATTCTCTGGAAACACCATATATTTT	CASSPRAGKFSGNTIYF
TRBD2	TRBV5-4	TRBJ2-3	.	TGTGCCAGCAGCCCCGGACTAGCGATCACAGATACGCAGTATTTT	CASSPGLAITDTQYF
TRBD2	TRBV30	TRBJ2-2	few	TGTGCCTGGATCGGCGGGAGGTACACCGGGGAGCTGTTTTTT	CAWIGGRYTGELFF
TRBD1	TRBV28	TRBJ1-6	.	TGTGCCAGCAGTTCCGGGACAGGGGCATATTCACCCCTCCACTTT	CASSSGTGAYSPLHF
TRBD2	TRBV13	TRBJ2-1	.	TGTGCCAGCGGCCCAGGGGTAGCGGGGTACAATGAGCAGTTCTTC	CASGPGVAGYNEQFF
.	TRBV2	TRBJ2-2	.	TGTGCCAGCAGGGGCGACGGCACCGGGGAGCTGTTTTTT	CASRGDGTGELFF